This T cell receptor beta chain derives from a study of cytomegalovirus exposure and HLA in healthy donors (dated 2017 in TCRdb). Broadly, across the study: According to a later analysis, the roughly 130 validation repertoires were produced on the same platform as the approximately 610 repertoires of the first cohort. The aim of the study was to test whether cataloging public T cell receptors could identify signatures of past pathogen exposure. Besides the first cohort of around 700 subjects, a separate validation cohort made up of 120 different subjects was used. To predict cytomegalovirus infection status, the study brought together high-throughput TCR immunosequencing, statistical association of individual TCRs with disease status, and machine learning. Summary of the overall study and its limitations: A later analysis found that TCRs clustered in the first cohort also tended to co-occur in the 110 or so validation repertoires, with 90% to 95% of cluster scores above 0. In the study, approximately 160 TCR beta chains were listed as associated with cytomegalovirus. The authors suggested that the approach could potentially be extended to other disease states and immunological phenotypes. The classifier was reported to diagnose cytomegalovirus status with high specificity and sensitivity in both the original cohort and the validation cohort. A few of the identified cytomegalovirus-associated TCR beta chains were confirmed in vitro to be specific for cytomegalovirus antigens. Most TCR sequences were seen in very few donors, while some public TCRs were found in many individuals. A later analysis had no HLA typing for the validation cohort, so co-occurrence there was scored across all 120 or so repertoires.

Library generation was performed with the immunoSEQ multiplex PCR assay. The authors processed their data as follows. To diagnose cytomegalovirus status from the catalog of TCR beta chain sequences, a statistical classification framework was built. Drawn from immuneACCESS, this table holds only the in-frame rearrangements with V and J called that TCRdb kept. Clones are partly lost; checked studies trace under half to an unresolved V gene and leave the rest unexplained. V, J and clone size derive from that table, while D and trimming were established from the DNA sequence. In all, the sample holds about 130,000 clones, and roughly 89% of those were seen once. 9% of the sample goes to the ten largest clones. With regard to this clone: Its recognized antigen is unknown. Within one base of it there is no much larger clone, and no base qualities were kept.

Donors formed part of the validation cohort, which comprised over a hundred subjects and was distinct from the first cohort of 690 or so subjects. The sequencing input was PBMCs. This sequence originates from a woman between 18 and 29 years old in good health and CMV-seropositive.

Here is the DNA: TGTGCCACCGCTGACAGGGGGCAAGAGACCCAGTACTTC. Its translation reads: CATADRGQETQYF. This receptor chain uses TRBV15 and TRBJ2-5, and TRBD1 matches 9 of the central bases. CDR1 LNHNV and CDR2 YYDKDF are derived from the germline V gene (reference sequence). The CDR3 holds 13 amino acids from the cysteine to the phenylalanine. Of all the DNA, just the CDR3 is kept, 39 bases in frame from base 1. Trimming leaves V shorter by 8 bases and J shorter by 2 bases, with the junction holding 3 bases beyond the gene matches. Full variable domain (CDR3 extended with the reference TRBV15 and TRBJ2-5 proteins): DAMVIQNPRYQVTQFGKPVTLSCSQTLNHNVMYWYQQKSSQAPKLLFHYYDKDFNNEADTPDNFQSRRPNTSFCFLDIRSPGLGDTAMYLCATADRGQETQYFGPGTRLLVL.